This T cell receptor beta chain is from a study of blood T cell repertoires in COVID-19. Germline CDR1 is ENHRY and CDR2 is SYGVKD. This CDR3 region has 14 residues. J was trimmed by 7 bases and V by 1 base; bases with no gene match: 5. Assay used: immunoSEQ multiplex PCR; TCRdb lists only in-frame clones, some missing. The sample records approximately 210,000 clones, around 86% being singletons. Individuals aged roughly 18 to 95 years were recruited from approximately 22 US areas. The chain recombines TRBV10-3 with TRBJ1-2; TRBD1 agrees at 8 bases. This clonotype was obtained from a woman aged 45-60 years with acute COVID-19. Sequenced material: PBMCs or T cells enriched from blood (not recorded which). The CDR3 region has the DNA TGTGCCATCAGTGAGTACGGACAGGGAGGTGGCTACACCTTC. It translates to CAISEYGQGGGYTF.